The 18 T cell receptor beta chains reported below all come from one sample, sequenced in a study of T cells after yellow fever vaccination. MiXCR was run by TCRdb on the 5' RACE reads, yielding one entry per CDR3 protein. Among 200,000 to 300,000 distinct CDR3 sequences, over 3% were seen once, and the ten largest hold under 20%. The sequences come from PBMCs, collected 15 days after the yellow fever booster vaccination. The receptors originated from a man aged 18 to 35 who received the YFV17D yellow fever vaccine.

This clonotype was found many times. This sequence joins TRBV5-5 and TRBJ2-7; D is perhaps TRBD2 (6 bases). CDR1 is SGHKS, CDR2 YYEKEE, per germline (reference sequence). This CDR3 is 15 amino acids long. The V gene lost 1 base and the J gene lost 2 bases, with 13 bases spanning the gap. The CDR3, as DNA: TGTGCCAGCAGCTTGTGGAGGGATCAGGCCTACGAGCAGTACGTC. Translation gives CASSLWRDQAYEQYV.

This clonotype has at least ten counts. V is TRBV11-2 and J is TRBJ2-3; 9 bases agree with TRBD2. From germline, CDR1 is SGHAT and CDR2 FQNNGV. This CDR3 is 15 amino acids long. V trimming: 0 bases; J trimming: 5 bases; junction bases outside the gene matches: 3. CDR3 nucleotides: TGTGCCAGCAGCTTAGAGCGGGGGGGCCTAGATACGCAGTATTTT. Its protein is CASSLERGGLDTQYF.

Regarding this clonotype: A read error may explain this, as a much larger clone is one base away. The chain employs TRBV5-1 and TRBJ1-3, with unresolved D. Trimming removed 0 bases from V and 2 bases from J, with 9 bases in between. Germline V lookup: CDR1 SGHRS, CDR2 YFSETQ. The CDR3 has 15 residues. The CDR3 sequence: CASSLEMGPGNTIYF. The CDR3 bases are TGCGCCAGCAGCTTGGAAATGGGCCCTGGAAACACCATATATTTT.

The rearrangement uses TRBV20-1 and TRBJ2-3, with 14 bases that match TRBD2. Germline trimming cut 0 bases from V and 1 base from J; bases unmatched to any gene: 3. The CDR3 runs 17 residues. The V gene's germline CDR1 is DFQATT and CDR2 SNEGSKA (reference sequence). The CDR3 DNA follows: TGCAGTGCTAGAGATCGGGGACTAGCGGGGGGCACAGATACGCAGTATTTT. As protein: CSARDRGLAGGTDTQYF.

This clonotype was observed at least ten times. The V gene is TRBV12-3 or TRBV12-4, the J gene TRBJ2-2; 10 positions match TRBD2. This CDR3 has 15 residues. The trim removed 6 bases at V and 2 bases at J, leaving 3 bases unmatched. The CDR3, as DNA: TGTGCCAGCAGCCGACTAGCGGGTAACACCGGGGAGCTGTTTTTT. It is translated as CASSRLAGNTGELFF.

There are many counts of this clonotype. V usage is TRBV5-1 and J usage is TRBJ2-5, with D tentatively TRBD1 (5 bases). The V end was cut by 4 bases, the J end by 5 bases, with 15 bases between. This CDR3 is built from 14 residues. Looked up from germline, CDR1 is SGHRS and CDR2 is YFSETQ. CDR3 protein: CASSPIWGDETQYF. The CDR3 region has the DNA TGCGCCAGCAGCCCAATCTGGGGCGATGAGACCCAGTACTTC.

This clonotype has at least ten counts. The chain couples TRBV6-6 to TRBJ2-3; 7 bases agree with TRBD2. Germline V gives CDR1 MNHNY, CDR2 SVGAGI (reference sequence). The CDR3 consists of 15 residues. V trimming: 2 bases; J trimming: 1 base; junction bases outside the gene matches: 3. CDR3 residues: CASSYREGGTDTQYF. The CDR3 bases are TGTGCCAGCAGTTACAGGGAGGGAGGCACAGATACGCAGTATTTT.

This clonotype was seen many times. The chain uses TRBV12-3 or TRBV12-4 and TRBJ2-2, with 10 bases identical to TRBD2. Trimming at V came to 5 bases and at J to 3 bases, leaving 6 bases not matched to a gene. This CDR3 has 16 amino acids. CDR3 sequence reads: CASSTTGTSDTGELFF. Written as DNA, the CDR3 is TGTGCCAGCAGTACCACCGGGACTAGCGACACCGGGGAGCTGTTTTTT.

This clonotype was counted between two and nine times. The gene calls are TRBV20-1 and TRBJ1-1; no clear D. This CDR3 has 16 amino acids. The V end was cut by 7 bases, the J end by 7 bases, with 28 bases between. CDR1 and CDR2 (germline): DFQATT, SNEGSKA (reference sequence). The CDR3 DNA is TGCAGTGTGGGCAACCGGCCCTCCTTAAGGGCGGGTGAAGCTTTCTTT. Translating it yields CSVGNRPSLRAGEAFF.

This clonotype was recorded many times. The CDR3: CASSLGVTGTSYF. CDR3 bases: TGTGCCAGCAGCCTTGGGGTAACCGGGACATCGTACTTC. This rearrangement joins TRBV5-6 to TRBJ2-4; D might be TRBD1 (6 bases). V was clipped by 4 bases and J by 15 bases, with 20 bases between them. There are 13 residues in the CDR3. CDR1 is SGHDT, CDR2 YYEEEE, per germline.

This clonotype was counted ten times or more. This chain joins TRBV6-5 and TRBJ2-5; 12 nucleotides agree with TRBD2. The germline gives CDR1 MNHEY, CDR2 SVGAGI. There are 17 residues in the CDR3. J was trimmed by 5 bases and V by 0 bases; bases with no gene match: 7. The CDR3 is CASSYSASGGAGETQYF. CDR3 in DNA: TGTGCCAGCAGTTACTCGGCTAGCGGGGGGGCCGGTGAGACCCAGTACTTC.

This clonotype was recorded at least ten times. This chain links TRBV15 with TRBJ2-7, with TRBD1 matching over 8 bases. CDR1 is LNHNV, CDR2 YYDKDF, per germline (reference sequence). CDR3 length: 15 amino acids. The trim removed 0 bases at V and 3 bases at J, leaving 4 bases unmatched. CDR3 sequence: CATSRDPGQGYEQYF. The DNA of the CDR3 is TGTGCCACCAGCAGAGATCCCGGACAGGGCTACGAGCAGTACTTC.

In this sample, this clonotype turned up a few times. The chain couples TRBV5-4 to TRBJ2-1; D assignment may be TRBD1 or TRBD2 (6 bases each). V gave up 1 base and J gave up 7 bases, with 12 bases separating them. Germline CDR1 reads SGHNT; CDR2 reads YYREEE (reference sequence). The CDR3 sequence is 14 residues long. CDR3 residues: CASSLTGAKNEQFF. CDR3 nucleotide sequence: TGTGCCAGCAGCTTGACGGGGGCTAAGAATGAGCAGTTCTTC.

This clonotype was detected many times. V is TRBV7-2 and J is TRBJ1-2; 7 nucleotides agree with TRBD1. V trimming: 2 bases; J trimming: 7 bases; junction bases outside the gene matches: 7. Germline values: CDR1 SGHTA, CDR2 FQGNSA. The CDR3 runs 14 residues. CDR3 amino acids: CASSLKPSGGGYTF. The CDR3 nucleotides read TGTGCCAGCAGCTTAAAACCATCAGGGGGTGGCTACACCTTC.

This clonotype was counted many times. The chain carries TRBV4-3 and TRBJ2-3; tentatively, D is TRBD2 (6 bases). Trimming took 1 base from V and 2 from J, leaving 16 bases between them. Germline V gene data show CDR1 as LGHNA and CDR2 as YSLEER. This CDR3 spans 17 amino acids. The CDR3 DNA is TGCGCCAGCAGCCAAGTTCCCCCGGGCGGGGTCACAGATACGCAGTATTTT. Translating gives CASSQVPPGGVTDTQYF.

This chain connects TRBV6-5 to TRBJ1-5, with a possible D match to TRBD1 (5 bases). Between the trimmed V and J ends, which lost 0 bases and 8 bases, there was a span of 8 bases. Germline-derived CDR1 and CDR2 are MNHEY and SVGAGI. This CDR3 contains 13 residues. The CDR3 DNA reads TGTGCCAGCAGTTACTCGGGGGTTGAGCCCCAGCATTTT. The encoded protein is CASSYSGVEPQHF.

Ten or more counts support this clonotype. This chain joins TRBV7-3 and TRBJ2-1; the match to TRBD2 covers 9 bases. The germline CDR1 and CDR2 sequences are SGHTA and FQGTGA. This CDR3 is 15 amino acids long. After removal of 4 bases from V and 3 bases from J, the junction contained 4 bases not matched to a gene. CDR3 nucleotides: TGTGCCAGCAGCTCCGGGACTAGCTACTACAATGAGCAGTTCTTC. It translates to CASSSGTSYYNEQFF.

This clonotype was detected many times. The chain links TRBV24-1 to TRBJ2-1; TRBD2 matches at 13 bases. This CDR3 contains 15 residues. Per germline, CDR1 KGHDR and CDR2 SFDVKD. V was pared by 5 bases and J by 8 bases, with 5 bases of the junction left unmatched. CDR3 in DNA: TGTGCCACCAGTGTCGGACTAGCGGGGGACTATGAGCAGTTCTTC. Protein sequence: CATSVGLAGDYEQFF.